The TCR beta chain under discussion was sequenced for a study of identical twins. TCRdb reprocessed the 5' RACE reads with MiXCR, giving one entry per CDR3 protein. The sample consists of hundreds of thousands of distinct CDR3 sequences, approximately 20% of them appearing once. Study results and caveats: For zero-insertion analyses, partial confounding could come from invariant MAIT and iNKT cells. The study reached conclusions through statistical analysis that was cross-sectional, not following the same donors. Insertions were fewer in abundant cord blood beta clonotypes, whereas memory repertoires showed none of this pattern.

Germline lookup yields CDR1 DFQATT and CDR2 SNEGSKA (reference sequence). Trimming removed 4 bases from V and 1 base from J; junction bases left unmatched: 3. This CDR3 is 16 amino acids long. On this clonotype: Its antigen remains unknown.

This sample was shared with a second study, whose subject was yellow fever vaccine responses in identical twins.

The material sequenced was CD4+ T cells sorted from blood. The chain joins TRBV20-1 to TRBJ2-1; 14 nucleotides line up with TRBD2. This TCR was sampled from a woman younger than 35 in good health. The CDR3 spells CSANRLAGGSYNEQFF. The CDR3 coding sequence is TGCAGTGCTAATCGACTAGCGGGAGGGTCCTACAATGAGCAGTTCTTC.